The 5 T cell receptor beta chains reported below all come from one sample, sequenced in a study of blood T cell repertoires in COVID-19. Sequencing used immunoSEQ multiplex PCR; TCRdb keeps in-frame clones, though not all of them. The sample shows about 180,000 clones, approximately 86% of them seen only once. Sequenced input: peripheral blood. Receptors were obtained from a woman aged 30 to 39 with active or convalescent COVID-19.

This clone was found once. This sequence joins TRBV5-1 and TRBJ2-2; weak D call: TRBD2 (5 bases). Trimming took off 4 bases at V and 5 bases at J, with 9 bases between the two ends. Germline CDR1 is SGHRS and CDR2 is YFSETQ. The CDR3 runs 13 residues. CDR3 in amino acids: CASSPTTTGELFF. DNA for the CDR3: TGCGCCAGCAGCCCGACTACGACCGGGGAGCTGTTTTTT.

This sequence joins TRBV27 and TRBJ1-1, with 8 bases that match TRBD1. The CDR3 is made up of 14 amino acids. The V gene end was trimmed by 3 bases and the J gene end by 5 bases; junction bases not matched to a gene: 5. From germline, CDR1 is MNHEY and CDR2 SMNVEV (reference sequence). CDR3 DNA: TGTGCCAGCAGTTTGGGGACAGGCCCAACTGAAGCTTTCTTT. Its translation: CASSLGTGPTEAFF.

The V call is TRBV6-5, the J call TRBJ2-4, with 7 nucleotides matching TRBD2. The CDR3 runs 13 residues. The junction had 4 bases not matched to a gene; V was cut back by 8 bases and J by 3 bases. Germline V CDR1 and CDR2: MNHEY, SVGAGI. Written as DNA, the CDR3 is TGTGCCAGCGCGGGAGCGGTCAAAAACATTCAGTACTTC. As protein: CASAGAVKNIQYF.

A remark on this clone: This probably arose from a read error, given a far larger clone one base away. The genes are TRBV6-5 and TRBJ1-3; 11 nucleotides agree with TRBD1. V gave up 5 bases and J gave up 2 bases; unmatched junction bases: 2. Germline V gene data show CDR1 as MNHEY and CDR2 as SVGAGI. This CDR3 spans 15 amino acids. CDR3 in DNA: TGTGCCAGCAGTCCGGGACAGGGGGCTGGAAACACCATATATTTT. This translates into CASSPGQGAGNTIYF.

The DNA of the CDR3 is TGTGCCAGCAGCGCGGGACAGCGAAACACTGAAGCTTTCTTT. Amino acids: CASSAGQRNTEAFF. The chain combines TRBV5-6 with TRBJ1-1; 7 bases align to TRBD1. There are 14 residues in the CDR3. J gave up 2 bases and V 4 bases, and 5 bases lay outside the gene matches. Germline V gives CDR1 SGHDT, CDR2 YYEEEE. The whole variable domain, remainder taken from reference TRBV5-6 and TRBJ1-1, is DAGVTQSPTHLIKTRGQQVTLRCSPKSGHDTVSWYQQALGQGPQFIFQYYEEEERQRGNFPDRFSGHQFPNYSSELNVNALLLGDSALYLCASSAGQRNTEAFFGQGTRLTVV.